This paragraph covers one T cell receptor (beta chain) sequence. What it binds is unknown. This CDR3 is 14 amino acids long. The V gene's germline CDR1 is SNHLY and CDR2 FYNNEI. Trimming left V 8 bases short and J 4 bases short, with 16 bases between. This record belongs to a study of shared clonotypes between healthy human individuals. Method: immunoSEQ multiplex PCR; TCRdb's copy keeps in-frame clones and lacks some. The sample has hundreds of thousands of clones, about 96% seen once; the top ten hold 0.095% to 0.13%. CD45RO-negative cells were positively selected for CCR7, leaving out terminally differentiated effector memory CD45RA+ cells. Findings and caveats of the study: What naive subsets generally showed was a larger estimated richness than memory subsets showed.

The rearrangement uses TRBV2 and TRBJ2-3; a possible D gene is TRBD1 (6 bases). What was sequenced was naive CD8+ T cells sorted from blood. The sequence derives from a woman aged 25 to 45 in good health. This CDR3 is CASLGAYVADTQYF. CDR3 coding DNA: TGTGCCAGCCTGGGGGCGTACGTTGCAGATACGCAGTATTTT.